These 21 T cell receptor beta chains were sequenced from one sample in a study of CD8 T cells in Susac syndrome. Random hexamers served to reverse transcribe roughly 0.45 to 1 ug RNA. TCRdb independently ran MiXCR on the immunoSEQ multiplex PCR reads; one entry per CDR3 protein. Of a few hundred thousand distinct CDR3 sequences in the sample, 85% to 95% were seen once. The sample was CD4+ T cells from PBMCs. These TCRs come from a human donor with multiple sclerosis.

CDR3 residues: CAWSLRHSWDGYTF. The CDR3 DNA reads as TGTGCCTGGAGTCTGAGGCACTCCTGGGATGGCTACACCTTC. The chain uses TRBV30 and TRBJ1-2; D ambiguous. V gave up 2 bases and J gave up 6 bases, with 16 bases separating them. CDR1 and CDR2 (germline): GTSNPN, SVGIG (reference sequence). This CDR3 has 14 residues.

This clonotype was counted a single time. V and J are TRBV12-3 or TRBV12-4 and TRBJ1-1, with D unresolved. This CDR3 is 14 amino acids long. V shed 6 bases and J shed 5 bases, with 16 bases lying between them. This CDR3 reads CASRAGMMRTEAFF. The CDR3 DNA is TGTGCCAGCAGAGCCGGGATGATGAGGACTGAAGCTTTCTTT.

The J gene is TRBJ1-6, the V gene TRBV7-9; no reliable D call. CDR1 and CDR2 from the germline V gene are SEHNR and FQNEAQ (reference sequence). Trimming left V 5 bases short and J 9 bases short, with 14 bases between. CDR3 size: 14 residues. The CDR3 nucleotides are TGTGCCAGCAGCCCCGGGCAGCCTTCTTCACCCCTCCACTTT. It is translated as CASSPGQPSSPLHF.

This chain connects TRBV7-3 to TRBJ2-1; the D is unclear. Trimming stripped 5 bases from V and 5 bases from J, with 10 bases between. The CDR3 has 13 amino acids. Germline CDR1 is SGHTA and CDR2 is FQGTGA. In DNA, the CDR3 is TGTGCCAGCAGCCCACCCAATGACAATGAGCAGTTCTTC. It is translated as CASSPPNDNEQFF.

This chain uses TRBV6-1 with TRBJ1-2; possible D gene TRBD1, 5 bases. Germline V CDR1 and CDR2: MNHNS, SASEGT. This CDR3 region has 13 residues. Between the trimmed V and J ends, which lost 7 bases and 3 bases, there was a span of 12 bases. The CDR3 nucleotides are TGTGCCAGCACCCCGGCGGGGGACTATGGCTACACCTTC. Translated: CASTPAGDYGYTF.

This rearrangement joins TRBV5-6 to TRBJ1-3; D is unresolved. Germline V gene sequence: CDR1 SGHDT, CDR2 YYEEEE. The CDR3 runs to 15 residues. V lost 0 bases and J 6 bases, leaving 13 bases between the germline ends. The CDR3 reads CASSLDSFLVNTIYF. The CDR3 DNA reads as TGTGCCAGCAGCTTGGACAGCTTTCTAGTAAACACCATATATTTT. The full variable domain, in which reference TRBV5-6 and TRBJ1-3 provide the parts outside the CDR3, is DAGVTQSPTHLIKTRGQQVTLRCSPKSGHDTVSWYQQALGQGPQFIFQYYEEEERQRGNFPDRFSGHQFPNYSSELNVNALLLGDSALYLCASSLDSFLVNTIYFGEGSWLTVV.

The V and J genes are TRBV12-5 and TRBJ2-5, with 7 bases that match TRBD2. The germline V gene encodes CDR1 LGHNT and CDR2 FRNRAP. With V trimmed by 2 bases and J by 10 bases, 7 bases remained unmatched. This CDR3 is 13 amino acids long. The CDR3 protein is CASGLLEGGGQYF. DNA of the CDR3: TGTGCTAGTGGTTTGCTCGAAGGCGGGGGCCAGTACTTC.

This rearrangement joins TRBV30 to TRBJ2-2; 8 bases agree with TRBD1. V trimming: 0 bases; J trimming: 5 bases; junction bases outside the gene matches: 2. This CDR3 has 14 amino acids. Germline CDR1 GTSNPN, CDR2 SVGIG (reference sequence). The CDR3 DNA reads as TGTGCCTGGAGTGTAACAGGGGGGACCGGGGAGCTGTTTTTT. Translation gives CAWSVTGGTGELFF. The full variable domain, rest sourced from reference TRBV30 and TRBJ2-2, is SQTIHQWPATLVQPVGSPLSLECTVEGTSNPNLYWYRQAAGRGLQLLFYSVGIGQISSEVPQNLSASRPQDRQFILSSKKLLLSDSGFYLCAWSVTGGTGELFFGEGSRLTVL.

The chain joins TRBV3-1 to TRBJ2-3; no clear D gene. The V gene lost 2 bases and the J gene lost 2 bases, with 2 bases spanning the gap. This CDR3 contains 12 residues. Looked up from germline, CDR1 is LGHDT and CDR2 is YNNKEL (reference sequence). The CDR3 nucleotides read TGTGCCAGCAGCCAATACACAGATACGCAGTATTTT. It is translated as CASSQYTDTQYF.

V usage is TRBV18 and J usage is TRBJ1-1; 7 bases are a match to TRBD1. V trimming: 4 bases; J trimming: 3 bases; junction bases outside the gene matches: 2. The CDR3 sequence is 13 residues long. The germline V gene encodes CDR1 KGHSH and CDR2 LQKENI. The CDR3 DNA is TGTGCCAGCTCACAGGGGGCGGACACTGAAGCTTTCTTT. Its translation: CASSQGADTEAFF.

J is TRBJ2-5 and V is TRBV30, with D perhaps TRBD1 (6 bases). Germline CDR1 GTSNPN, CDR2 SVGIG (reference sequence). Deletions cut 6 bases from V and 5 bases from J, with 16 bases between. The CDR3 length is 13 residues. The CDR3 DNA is TGTGCCTGCAGACCACAGGGTATGGAGACCCAGTACTTC. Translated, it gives CACRPQGMETQYF.

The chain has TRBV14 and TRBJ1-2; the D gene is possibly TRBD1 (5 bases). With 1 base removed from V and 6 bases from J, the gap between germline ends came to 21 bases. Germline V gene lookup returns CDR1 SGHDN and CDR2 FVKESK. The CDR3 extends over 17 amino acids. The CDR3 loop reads CASSQGNRRGYKDGYTF. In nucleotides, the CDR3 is TGTGCCAGCAGCCAAGGAAACAGAAGGGGCTATAAGGATGGCTACACCTTC.

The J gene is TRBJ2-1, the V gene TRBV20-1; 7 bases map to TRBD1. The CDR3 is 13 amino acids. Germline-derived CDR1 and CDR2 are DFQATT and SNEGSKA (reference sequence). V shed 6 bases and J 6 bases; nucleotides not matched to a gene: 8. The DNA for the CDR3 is TGCAGTGCAAAGGGACAGAGGCCCAATGAGCAGTTCTTC. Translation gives CSAKGQRPNEQFF.

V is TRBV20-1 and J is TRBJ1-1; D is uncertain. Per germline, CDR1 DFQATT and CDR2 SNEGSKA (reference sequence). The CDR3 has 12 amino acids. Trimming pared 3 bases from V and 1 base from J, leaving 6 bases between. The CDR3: CSASEPNTEAFF. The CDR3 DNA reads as TGCAGTGCTAGCGAACCGAACACTGAAGCTTTCTTT.

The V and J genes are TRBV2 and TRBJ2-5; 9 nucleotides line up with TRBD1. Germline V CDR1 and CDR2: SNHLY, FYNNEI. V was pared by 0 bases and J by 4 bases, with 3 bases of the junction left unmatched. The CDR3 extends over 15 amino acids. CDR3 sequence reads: CASSEAGDRVETQYF. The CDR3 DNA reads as TGTGCCAGCAGTGAAGCAGGGGACAGGGTAGAGACCCAGTACTTC. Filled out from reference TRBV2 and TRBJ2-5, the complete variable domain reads EPEVTQTPSHQVTQMGQEVILRCVPISNHLYFYWYRQILGQKVEFLVSFYNNEISEKSEIFDDQFSVERPDGSNFTLKIRSTKLEDSAMYFCASSEAGDRVETQYFGPGTRLLVL.

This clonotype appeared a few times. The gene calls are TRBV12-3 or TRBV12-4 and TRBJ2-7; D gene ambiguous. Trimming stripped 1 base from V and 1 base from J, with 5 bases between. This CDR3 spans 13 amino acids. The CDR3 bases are TGTGCCAGCAGTTTAGGGCCTTCCTACGAGCAGTACGTC. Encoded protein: CASSLGPSYEQYV.

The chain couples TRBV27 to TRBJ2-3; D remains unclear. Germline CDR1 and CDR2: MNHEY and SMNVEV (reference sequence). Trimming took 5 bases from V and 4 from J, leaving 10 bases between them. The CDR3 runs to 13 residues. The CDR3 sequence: CASSTRSSDTQYF. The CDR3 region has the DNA TGTGCCAGCAGTACCCGGTCATCAGATACGCAGTATTTT.

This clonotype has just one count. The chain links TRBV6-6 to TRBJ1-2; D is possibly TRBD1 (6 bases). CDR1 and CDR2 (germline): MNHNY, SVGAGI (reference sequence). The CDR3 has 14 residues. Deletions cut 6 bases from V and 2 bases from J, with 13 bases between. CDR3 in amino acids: CASSPGGNNYGYTF. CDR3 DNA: TGTGCCAGCAGCCCCGGGGGCAACAACTATGGCTACACCTTC.

CDR3 DNA sequence: TGTGCCAGCTCACCCGGACAGAATTCCTACGAGCAGTACTTC. Protein: CASSPGQNSYEQYF. The chain links TRBV18 to TRBJ2-7; TRBD1 is a possible D gene (6 bases). Germline CDR1 KGHSH, CDR2 LQKENI. This CDR3 has 14 residues. Trimming pared 3 bases from V and 1 base from J, leaving 10 bases between.

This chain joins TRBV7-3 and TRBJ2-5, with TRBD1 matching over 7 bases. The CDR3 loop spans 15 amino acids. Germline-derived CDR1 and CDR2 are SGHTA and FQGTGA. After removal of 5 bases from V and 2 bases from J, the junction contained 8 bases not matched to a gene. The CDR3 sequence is CASSVNTGAQETQYF. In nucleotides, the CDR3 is TGTGCCAGCAGCGTTAATACAGGGGCGCAAGAGACCCAGTACTTC. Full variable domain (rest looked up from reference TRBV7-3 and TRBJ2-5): GAGVSQTPSNKVTEKGKYVELRCDPISGHTALYWYRQSLGQGPEFLIYFQGTGAADDSGLPNDRFFAVRPEGSVSTLKIQRTERGDSAVYLCASSVNTGAQETQYFGPGTRLLVL.

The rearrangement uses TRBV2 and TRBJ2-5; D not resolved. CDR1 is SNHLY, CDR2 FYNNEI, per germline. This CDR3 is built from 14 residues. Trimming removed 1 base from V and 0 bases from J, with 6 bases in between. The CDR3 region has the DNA TGTGCCAGCAGTGAAGGGAACCACCAAGAGACCCAGTACTTC. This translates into CASSEGNHQETQYF.